The 14 T cell receptor beta chains reported below all come from one sample, sequenced in a study of persistence of HIV-infected CD4 T cells. Cells were stimulated nonspecifically with anti-CD3/anti-CD28 magnetic beads. Responding CD4+ T cells were sorted by upregulation of both CD40 ligand and CD69. Antigens for these TCRs are unknown. Sequencing used immunoSEQ version 4 in survey mode. Assay used: immunoSEQ multiplex PCR; TCRdb lists only in-frame clones, some missing. The table lists about 47,000 clones, approximately 90% of them singletons, with under 2% in the top ten. The material sequenced was CD4+ T cells sorted from PBMCs after approximately 19-hour stimulation, taken from a patient who received antiretroviral therapy. These TCRs come from an adult man with HIV who was CMV-seropositive.

The rearrangement uses TRBV5-1 and TRBJ2-1; a possible D gene is TRBD1 (5 bases). Between the trimmed V and J ends, which lost 3 bases and 0 bases, there was a span of 16 bases. Germline V gene sequence: CDR1 SGHRS, CDR2 YFSETQ. The CDR3 has 17 amino acids. CDR3 region: CASSSSPVGHSYNEQFF. CDR3 nucleotide sequence: TGCGCCAGCAGCTCTTCTCCCGTGGGGCACTCCTACAATGAGCAGTTCTTC.

The gene calls are TRBV5-6 and TRBJ2-3; no clear D. The germline CDR1 and CDR2 sequences are SGHDT and YYEEEE. The CDR3 is 13 residues long. V was clipped by 4 bases and J by 2 bases, with 8 bases between them. As DNA, the CDR3 is TGTGCCAGCAGCGTAGGCCCCACAGATACGCAGTATTTT. Translated, it gives CASSVGPTDTQYF. The variable domain in full, with the rest retrieved from reference TRBV5-6 and TRBJ2-3, is DAGVTQSPTHLIKTRGQQVTLRCSPKSGHDTVSWYQQALGQGPQFIFQYYEEEERQRGNFPDRFSGHQFPNYSSELNVNALLLGDSALYLCASSVGPTDTQYFGPGTRLTVL.

The V gene is TRBV5-1, the J gene TRBJ2-6; D ambiguous. The CDR3 consists of 11 residues. The V end was cut by 7 bases, the J end by 3 bases, with 2 bases between. Germline V lookup: CDR1 SGHRS, CDR2 YFSETQ. The CDR3 sequence is CASLGANVLTF. CDR3 sequence (DNA): TGCGCCAGCCTTGGGGCCAACGTCCTGACTTTC.

The V gene is TRBV5-5, the J gene TRBJ2-5; TRBD2 might be the D (6 bases). CDR1 and CDR2 (germline): SGHKS, YYEKEE (reference sequence). Trimming stripped 4 bases from V and 5 bases from J, with 15 bases between. CDR3 size: 14 residues. The CDR3: CASSRDFQRETQYF. The CDR3 bases are TGTGCCAGCAGCCGGGACTTCCAACGGGAGACCCAGTACTTC.

This rearrangement joins TRBV27 to TRBJ2-7; maybe TRBD1 (5 bases). The CDR3 has 14 amino acids. Trimming left V 4 bases short and J 4 bases short, with 14 bases between. Germline CDR1 and CDR2: MNHEY and SMNVEV (reference sequence). CDR3 DNA: TGTGCCAGCAGTTCCGACAGCCGAATATACGAGCAGTACTTC. This translates into CASSSDSRIYEQYF.

J is TRBJ1-3 and V is TRBV6-1; a possible D gene is TRBD1 (6 bases). This CDR3 contains 16 residues. The germline V gene has CDR1 MNHNS and CDR2 SASEGT. V gave up 2 bases and J gave up 0 bases, with 11 bases separating them. CDR3 in DNA: TGTGCCAGCAGTGAAAAAGGGGGGGCCTCTGGAAACACCATATATTTT. Protein: CASSEKGGASGNTIYF.

The CDR3 nucleotides are TGTGCCTGGCGGCGGGGCGGGGGGGCCGCCGGGGAGCTGTTTTTT. It translates to CAWRRGGGAAGELFF. The rearrangement joins TRBV30 to TRBJ2-2; TRBD2 matches 9 bases. The V and J ends lost 5 bases and 6 bases, in that order; junction bases with no gene match: 10. CDR1 and CDR2 (germline): GTSNPN, SVGIG (reference sequence). The CDR3 loop spans 15 amino acids.

The chain combines TRBV3-1 (or the pseudogene TRBV3-2) with TRBJ1-1, with D uncertain. Germline V gene lookup returns CDR1 LGHDT and CDR2 YNNKEL (reference sequence). V lost 0 bases and J 0 bases, leaving 11 bases between the germline ends. The length of the CDR3 is 16 residues. In DNA form, the CDR3 reads TGTGCCAGCAGCCAAGATCGACTTGCATTGAACACTGAAGCTTTCTTT. Its translation is CASSQDRLALNTEAFF.

The V call is TRBV28, the J call TRBJ1-2, with 7 bases fitting TRBD1. The CDR3 loop spans 17 amino acids. With 5 bases clipped from V and 7 bases from J, the junction kept 19 bases outside the gene matches. Germline-derived CDR1 and CDR2 are MDHEN and SYDVKM. CDR3 DNA: TGTGCCAGCAGTCCAGGGGGGGCGGACAGCTCGGCGGGTGGCTACACCTTC. Amino acid sequence: CASSPGGADSSAGGYTF.

The gene calls are TRBV19 and TRBJ2-1, with 7 bases that match TRBD1. CDR3 length: 12 residues. Germline loops: CDR1 LNHDA, CDR2 SQIVND (reference sequence). The ends lost 8 bases at V and 16 bases at J; junction bases unmatched: 14. The CDR3 bases are TGTGCCAGTGGGCTTAGACAGGGAGCCCACTTCTTC. This encodes CASGLRQGAHFF.

This sequence joins TRBV28 and TRBJ2-1; 13 bases map to TRBD2. V dropped 6 bases and J dropped 1; count of bases not matched to a gene: 6. CDR3 size: 17 residues. From germline, CDR1 is MDHEN and CDR2 SYDVKM. DNA for the CDR3: TGTGCCAGCAGCTCGACTAGCGGGGGGCCGTCCTACAATGAGCAGTTCTTC. Its translation is CASSSTSGGPSYNEQFF.

The chain recombines TRBV6-5 with TRBJ2-2, with 7 positions matching TRBD1. V gave up 5 bases and J gave up 4 bases; unmatched junction bases: 4. The CDR3 length is 14 residues. Germline V lookup: CDR1 MNHEY, CDR2 SVGAGI. The CDR3 loop reads CASSRDRLTGELFF. DNA for the CDR3: TGTGCCAGCAGTCGGGACAGACTCACCGGGGAGCTGTTTTTT.

V and J are TRBV7-3 and TRBJ2-1; 13 bases match TRBD2. The CDR3 loop spans 15 amino acids. Germline V gene data show CDR1 as SGHTA and CDR2 as FQGTGA. With V trimmed by 3 bases and J by 5 bases, 1 base remained unmatched. The CDR3 region has the DNA TGTGCCAGCAGCTTCGGACTAGCGGGGGACAATGAGCAGTTCTTC. As protein: CASSFGLAGDNEQFF.

This chain uses TRBV14 with TRBJ1-6, with 7 positions matching TRBD1. CDR1 is SGHDN and CDR2 is FVKESK in the germline V gene. This CDR3 contains 15 residues. V gave up 4 bases and J gave up 7 bases; unmatched junction bases: 7. CDR3 sequence: CASSPWGQKNSPLHF. DNA of the CDR3: TGTGCCAGCAGCCCATGGGGACAGAAGAATTCACCCCTCCACTTT.